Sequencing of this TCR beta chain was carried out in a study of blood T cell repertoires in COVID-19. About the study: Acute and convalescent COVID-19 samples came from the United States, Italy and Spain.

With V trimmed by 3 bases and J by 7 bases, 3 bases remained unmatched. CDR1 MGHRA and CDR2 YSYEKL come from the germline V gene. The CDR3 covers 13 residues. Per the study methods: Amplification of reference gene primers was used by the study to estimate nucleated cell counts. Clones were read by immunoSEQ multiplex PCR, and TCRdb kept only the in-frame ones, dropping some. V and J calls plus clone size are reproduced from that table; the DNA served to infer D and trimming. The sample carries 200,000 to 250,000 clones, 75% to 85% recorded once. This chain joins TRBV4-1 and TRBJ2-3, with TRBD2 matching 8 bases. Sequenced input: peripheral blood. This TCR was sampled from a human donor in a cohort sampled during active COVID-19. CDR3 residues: CASSQGLVNTQYF. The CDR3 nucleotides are TGCGCCAGCAGCCAGGGACTAGTAAATACGCAGTATTTT.